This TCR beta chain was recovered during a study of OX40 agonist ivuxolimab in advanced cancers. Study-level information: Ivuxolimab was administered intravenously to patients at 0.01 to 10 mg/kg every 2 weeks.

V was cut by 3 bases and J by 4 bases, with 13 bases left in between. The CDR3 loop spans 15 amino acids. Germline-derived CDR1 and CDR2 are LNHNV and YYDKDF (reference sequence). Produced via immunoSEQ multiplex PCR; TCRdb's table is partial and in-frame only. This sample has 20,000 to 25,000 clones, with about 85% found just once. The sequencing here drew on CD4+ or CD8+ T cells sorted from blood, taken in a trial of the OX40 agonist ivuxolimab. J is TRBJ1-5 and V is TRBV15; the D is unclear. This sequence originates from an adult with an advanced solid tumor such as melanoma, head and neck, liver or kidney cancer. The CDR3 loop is CATSSSRAANQPQHF. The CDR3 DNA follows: TGTGCCACCAGCAGTTCCCGGGCCGCGAATCAGCCCCAGCATTTT.